These 7 T cell receptor beta chains were all obtained from the same sample, sequenced in a study of shared T cell receptors in the human thymus. The table came from immunoSEQ multiplex PCR; TCRdb's copy has only in-frame clones and leaves some out. Of 500,000 to 550,000 clones listed, around three quarters are singletons. Another study also made use of these data, one on human thymus T cells.

The material sequenced was thymocytes. The receptor source for this set is a boy younger than two with a congenital heart defect.

V usage is TRBV29-1 and J usage is TRBJ2-7, with 9 positions matching TRBD1. Germline CDR1 is SQVTM and CDR2 is ANQGSEA. The CDR3 sequence is 15 residues long. With V trimmed by 0 bases and J by 4 bases, 7 bases remained unmatched. CDR3 sequence reads: CSVEDPDRGGYEQYF. The DNA for the CDR3 is TGCAGCGTTGAAGATCCGGACAGGGGTGGATACGAGCAGTACTTC.

The chain links TRBV29-1 to TRBJ2-5; D is undetermined. Germline assignment: CDR1 SQVTM and CDR2 ANQGSEA. The CDR3 is 14 amino acids. Trimming pared 6 bases from V and 2 bases from J, leaving 16 bases between. The CDR3 DNA follows: TGCAGCGTCCTCCCCGGTGGTCCTCAAGAGACCCAGTACTTC. Amino acids: CSVLPGGPQETQYF.

This rearrangement joins TRBV7-8 to TRBJ1-6, with a weak D call TRBD1 (5 bases). The ends were cut back, 1 base at V and 8 bases at J, with 9 bases in the middle. Germline V lookup: CDR1 SGHVS, CDR2 FQNEAQ. The CDR3 has 14 residues. The CDR3 DNA is TGTGCCAGCAGCTTAGGACAGCTCGATTCACCCCTCCACTTT. It yields the protein CASSLGQLDSPLHF.

This clone occurred a few times. This chain joins TRBV4-2 and TRBJ1-1; D possibly corresponds to TRBD1 (5 bases). The germline V gene encodes CDR1 LGHNA and CDR2 YNFKEQ. The CDR3 runs 16 residues. Trimming removed 5 bases from V and 0 bases from J, with 16 bases in between. The DNA for the CDR3 is TGTGCCAGCAGCTCGGCAGGGCTTCGGTTGAACACTGAAGCTTTCTTT. This codes for CASSSAGLRLNTEAFF.

Worth noting for this clone: A junction boundary mismatches the germline segment, possibly from a read error. Additional DNA sequences in this sample encode the identical CDR3. The rearrangement uses TRBV6-5 and TRBJ1-5, with TRBD1 as a possible D gene (6 bases). Germline V CDR1 and CDR2: MNHEY, SVGAGI. The CDR3 covers 14 residues. The CDR3 is CASSYLGAGQPQHF. The CDR3 DNA reads as TGTGCTAGCAGTTATTTGGGGGCGGGTCAGCCCCAGCATTTT.

Turning to this clone: Other DNA sequences of this sample code for an identical CDR3. The genes are TRBV18 and TRBJ2-7, with D possibly being TRBD1 (5 bases). V lost 6 bases to trimming and J lost 0 bases, with 9 bases between them. The CDR3 sequence is 13 residues long. CDR1 and CDR2 from the germline V gene are KGHSH and LQKENI. CDR3 protein: CASSPRASYEQYF. CDR3 DNA: TGTGCCAGCTCCCCCAGGGCCTCCTACGAGCAGTACTTC.

The CDR3: CAGELASSYNEQFF. In DNA, the CDR3 is TGTGCCGGGGAACTAGCGAGCTCCTACAATGAGCAGTTCTTC. The chain recombines TRBV30 with TRBJ2-1; 7 nucleotides match TRBD2. V lost 8 bases to trimming and J lost 0 bases; unmatched junction nucleotides: 7. CDR1 and CDR2 (germline): GTSNPN, SVGIG (reference sequence). This CDR3 has 14 residues.